One and the same sample provided the 9 T cell receptor beta chains below, sequenced in a study of cytomegalovirus exposure and HLA in healthy donors (dated by TCRdb to about 2017). Receptor amplification or capture employed the immunoSEQ multiplex PCR assay. TCRdb limited this immuneACCESS table to in-frame rearrangements with V and J called. A share of clones is missing; checked studies link under half to unresolved V genes, and the rest is unexplained. The sample table records about 140,000 clones; around 90% of these occur just once. Clones ranked in the top ten supply around 8% of the sample. The sample taken for sequencing was PBMCs. These receptors were collected from a woman aged 18-29 years in good health and CMV-seropositive.

V is TRBV18 and J is TRBJ2-1; D remains ambiguous. Germline values: CDR1 KGHSH, CDR2 LQKENI. V gave up 3 bases and J gave up 0 bases, with 9 bases separating them. This CDR3 has 15 residues. DNA of the CDR3: TGTGCCAGCTCACCGTTAGCCCTCTCCTACAATGAGCAGTTCTTC. Translation gives CASSPLALSYNEQFF. The variable domain in full, with the rest retrieved from reference TRBV18 and TRBJ2-1, is NAGVMQNPRHLVRRRGQEARLRCSPMKGHSHVYWYRQLPEEGLKFMVYLQKENIIDESGMPKERFSAEFPKEGPSILRIQQVVRGDSAAYFCASSPLALSYNEQFFGPGTRLTVL.

The chain combines TRBV6-1 with TRBJ1-2, with TRBD1 as a possible D gene (6 bases). V dropped 2 bases and J dropped 2 bases, with 6 bases sitting between them. The germline gives CDR1 MNHNS, CDR2 SASEGT. The CDR3 contains 13 residues. The CDR3 protein is CASSEQGNYGYTF. DNA for the CDR3: TGTGCCAGCAGTGAACAGGGGAACTATGGCTACACCTTC.

This chain joins TRBV6-1 and TRBJ2-5; TRBD2 is a possible D gene (5 bases). Germline V CDR1 and CDR2: MNHNS, SASEGT. V lost 7 bases and J 2 bases, leaving 14 bases between the germline ends. The CDR3 contains 14 residues. The CDR3 loop is CASTGRGTQETQYF. In nucleotides, the CDR3 is TGTGCCAGCACTGGGAGAGGAACTCAAGAGACCCAGTACTTC.

In its sample, this clone was seen a few times. Other DNA sequences of this sample code for an identical CDR3. This chain uses TRBV6-1 with TRBJ1-5, with 9 bases matching TRBD1. The CDR3 loop spans 13 amino acids. The V segment lost 4 bases and the J segment 5 bases; nucleotides outside the gene matches: 0. Germline V gene lookup returns CDR1 MNHNS and CDR2 SASEGT. The CDR3 protein is CASSGQGDQPQHF. CDR3 bases: TGTGCCAGCAGTGGACAGGGGGATCAGCCCCAGCATTTT.

J is TRBJ2-1 and V is TRBV7-2; TRBD2 matches 12 bases. Germline V gene sequence: CDR1 SGHTA, CDR2 FQGNSA. The CDR3 totals 15 residues. Losses at the gene ends were 6 bases for V and 5 bases for J; bases not matched to a gene: 5. CDR3 amino acids: CASRTGTSGHNEQFF. The CDR3 DNA reads as TGTGCCAGCAGAACCGGGACTAGCGGGCACAATGAGCAGTTCTTC.

The V and J genes are TRBV5-6 and TRBJ2-2; TRBD1 matches 7 bases. Germline CDR1 reads SGHDT; CDR2 reads YYEEEE. CDR3 length equals 15 residues. V lost 1 base, J lost 4 bases, and 4 bases stayed unmatched. The CDR3 is CASSLQGQFTGELFF. CDR3 bases: TGTGCCAGCAGCTTGCAGGGACAGTTCACCGGGGAGCTGTTTTTT.

V and J are TRBV15 and TRBJ2-5; the D gene is possibly TRBD1 (6 bases). Trimming shortened V by 0 bases and J by 2 bases, and 10 bases separated the two germline ends. Germline V lookup: CDR1 LNHNV, CDR2 YYDKDF (reference sequence). CDR3 size: 15 residues. The CDR3 DNA reads as TGTGCCACCAGCAGAGACAGGGGTCTGCAAGAGACCCAGTACTTC. Protein: CATSRDRGLQETQYF. Based on the CDR3 plus reference TRBV15 and TRBJ2-5, the full variable domain is DAMVIQNPRYQVTQFGKPVTLSCSQTLNHNVMYWYQQKSSQAPKLLFHYYDKDFNNEADTPDNFQSRRPNTSFCFLDIRSPGLGDTAMYLCATSRDRGLQETQYFGPGTRLLVL.

The chain links TRBV28 to TRBJ1-2, with TRBD1 matching 7 bases. The CDR3 extends over 17 amino acids. V gave up 2 bases and J gave up 1 base; unmatched junction bases: 10. In germline, CDR1 is MDHEN, CDR2 SYDVKM. The CDR3 DNA reads TGTGCCAGCAGTTTAGGGGGAGTAGGGGGCATTAACTATGGCTACACCTTC. The encoded protein is CASSLGGVGGINYGYTF.

The gene calls are TRBV2 and TRBJ2-6; D is uncertain. With 5 bases removed from V and 0 bases from J, the gap between germline ends came to 11 bases. The CDR3 covers 16 residues. Germline assignment: CDR1 SNHLY and CDR2 FYNNEI. In DNA, the CDR3 is TGTGCCAGCAGTTTCCCTTATTACTCTGGGGCCAACGTCCTGACTTTC. As protein: CASSFPYYSGANVLTF.